This TCR beta chain was sequenced for a study of T cell clones after liver transplantation. Background on the study: TCRbeta sequencing after a pre-transplant mixed lymphocyte reaction identified graft-donor-reactive clones, later tracked in post-transplant blood.

As regards this clone: Antigen unknown.

V was shortened by 2 bases and J by 6 bases, with 8 bases between the two germline ends. The CDR3 is 13 residues long. Germline V gives CDR1 SGHTA, CDR2 FQGNSA. Findings and limits, study-wide: In 5 of 8 subjects, circulating graft-donor-reactive CD4 TCRbeta sequences fell significantly after transplant.

This table comes from immunoSEQ multiplex PCR, and its TCRdb copy is limited to in-frame clones, with some not included. The profile covers 49,000 or so clones, with 55% to 75% appearing a single time and 9.5% to 10% taken by the ten largest. The gene calls are TRBV7-2 and TRBJ2-1, with D maybe TRBD1 (6 bases). The sequence derives from a human patient who received a liver transplant. T cells may partly derive from the graft donor. Sequencing was performed on CD4+ T cells from blood, taken around 52 months after liver transplant. In DNA, the CDR3 is TGTGCCAGCAGCTTATCAGGGGCCAATGAGCAGTTCTTC. It yields the protein CASSLSGANEQFF.